Below are 4 T cell receptor beta chains sequenced from a single sample in a study of identical twins. TCRdb used MiXCR to reprocess the 5' RACE reads, holding one entry per CDR3 protein. Of 450,000 to 650,000 distinct CDR3 sequences listed, just under 10% are singletons. This sample was shared with a second study, whose subject was yellow fever vaccine responses in identical twins.

Sequences were obtained from PBMCs. The receptors were sampled from a woman younger than 30 in good health.

This clonotype was detected many times. A much bigger clone sits one base away, suggesting this may be a read error. This CDR3 fails to terminate in the conserved phenylalanine or tryptophan, so it likely reflects a read error. V usage is TRBV6-4 and J usage is TRBJ2-3; tentatively, D is TRBD2 (6 bases). The germline gives CDR1 MRHNA, CDR2 SNTAGT. V gave up 2 bases and J gave up 4 bases, with 10 bases separating them. The CDR3 has 14 amino acids. The CDR3 protein is CASSDVLASDTQYL. In nucleotides, the CDR3 is TGTGCCAGCAGTGACGTCCTAGCGTCAGATACGCAGTATCTT.

This clonotype was seen repeatedly, ten times or more. V is TRBV27 and J is TRBJ2-7, with a tentative D call TRBD2 (6 bases). The V end lost 8 bases, the J end lost 1 base, and 21 bases lay between the germline ends. The length of the CDR3 is 16 residues. Looked up from germline, CDR1 is MNHEY and CDR2 is SMNVEV (reference sequence). The CDR3 DNA reads TGTGCCAGCCATCCCGATGGAGGGGTCGGATCCTACGAGCAGTACTTC. It translates to CASHPDGGVGSYEQYF.

This clonotype has a handful of counts. The CDR3 loop is CASSLGDRAPNEQFF. In DNA, the CDR3 is TGCGCCAGCAGCTTGGGGGACAGGGCGCCCAATGAGCAGTTCTTC. The V gene is TRBV5-1, the J gene TRBJ2-1; 9 bases agree with TRBD1. J gave up 6 bases and V 0 bases, and 4 bases lay outside the gene matches. The germline V gene has CDR1 SGHRS and CDR2 YFSETQ. The CDR3 is 15 residues long.

The chain has TRBV3-1 and TRBJ2-7, with TRBD1 matching over 8 bases. Germline CDR1 LGHDT, CDR2 YNNKEL (reference sequence). V lost 0 bases and J lost 5; bases outside the gene matches: 12. There are 17 residues in the CDR3. The CDR3 loop is CASSQDRFGQGKDEQYF. In DNA form, the CDR3 reads TGTGCCAGCAGCCAAGATCGATTTGGACAGGGTAAAGACGAGCAGTACTTC.